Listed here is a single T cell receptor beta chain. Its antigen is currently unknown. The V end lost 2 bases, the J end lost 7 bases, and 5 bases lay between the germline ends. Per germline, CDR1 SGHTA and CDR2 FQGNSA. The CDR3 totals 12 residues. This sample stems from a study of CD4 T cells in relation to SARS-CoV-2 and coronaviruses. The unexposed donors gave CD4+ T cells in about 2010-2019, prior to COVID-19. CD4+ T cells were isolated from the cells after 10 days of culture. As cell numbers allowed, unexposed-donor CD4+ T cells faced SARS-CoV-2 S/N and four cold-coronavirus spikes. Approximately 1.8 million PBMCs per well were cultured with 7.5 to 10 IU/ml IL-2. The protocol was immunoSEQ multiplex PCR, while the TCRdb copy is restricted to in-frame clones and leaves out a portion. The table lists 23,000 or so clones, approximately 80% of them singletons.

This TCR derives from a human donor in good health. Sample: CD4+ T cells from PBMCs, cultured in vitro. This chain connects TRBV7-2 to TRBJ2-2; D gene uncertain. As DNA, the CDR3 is TGTGCCAGCAGCTTACCGGGCGGGGAGCTGTTTTTT. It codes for CASSLPGGELFF.